This entry is about one T cell receptor (beta chain). This receptor's antigen is unknown. Qualities for individual bases were not recorded, and no much larger clone is one base off. The sample originates from a study of shared clonotypes between healthy human individuals (dated by TCRdb to about 2020). In terms of the full investigation: A few men and a couple of women, aged 18 to 49 years, made up the cohort. Leukapheresis yielded between about 0.8 and 8.9 billion PBMCs per donor. Different laboratories and diverse techniques were used to prepare libraries and sequence TCR repertoires, to increase sequencing depth and limit assay-specific biases. To estimate repertoire size and how much clonotype sharing occurs between individuals, the study deeply sequenced the blood TCR repertoires of about five healthy adults.

TCR CDR3 regions were amplified from genomic DNA by multiplex PCR using the deep immunoSEQ assay. Extracted genomic DNA from each cell subset was distributed evenly across all wells of several immunoSEQ 96-well plates, and each plate was treated as a replicate. For unsorted PBMC, each replicate PCR was loaded with roughly 0.3 ug genomic DNA, equivalent to tens of thousands of T cell genomes. Ten immunoSEQ deep assay plates were used to sequence unsorted PBMC genomic DNA. The purified libraries were quantified using a Qubit 3.0 fluorometer, sized with a Bioanalyzer 2100, and then quantified again using the KAPA Library Quantification kit. Every immunoSEQ 96-well plate was sequenced on a dedicated single-read 150-cycle Illumina NextSeq 550 flow cell. On the study's bioinformatics: Because the immunoSEQ output held only junctional sequences and lacked quality scores, the filtering could not match the filtering applied to full-length reads. Sequences were annotated with PyIR, a Python wrapper for IgBLAST v1.9, using IMGT germline references to assign V/J genes and CDR3. Reads were removed for weak V/J assignments (E-value above 1e-6), missing CDR3, stop codons, out-of-frame junctions, or ambiguous translated residues. V3J clonotypes were defined as sequences sharing an identical inferred V gene, J gene, and CDR3 amino acid sequence. The percentage overlap between two repertoires was calculated by dividing the number of shared unique clonotypes by the size of the smaller repertoire. Repertoire richness was assessed with RTK rarefaction, the Chao1 estimator, and Recon v2.1 estimates of unobserved clonotypes. Here the immuneACCESS table is served through TCRdb, limited to in-frame sequences with V and J called. Missing clones are a known gap in these copies; in checked studies unresolved V genes cover under half, and the rest lacks a known reason. That table gives V, J and clone size, and the DNA gave D and trimming. For this sample there are more than 450,000 clones; around 74% appear just once. Jointly, the top ten make up over 10% of the sample.

CDR1 and CDR2, looked up from the germline V gene, are SGHTA and FQGTGA. The CDR3 spans 14 residues, from the cysteine through the phenylalanine. Kept here is only the CDR3 DNA, which spans 42 bases and is read in frame from base 1. Trimming costs V 5 bases and J 6 bases, and their ends lie 13 bases apart. General conclusions and limits of the study: The genetic and exposure-history diversity represented was limited by the small number of donors. Based on pairwise subsampling, the degree of clonotype sharing among donors was expected to be affected by sequencing depth. Only blood was sampled, and tissue TCR repertoires likely differ from those in blood.

Donors were healthy HIV-negative adults with no recently reported acute infections or vaccinations. Every donor was a Caucasian adult residing in Nashville, Tennessee, USA. For unsorted samples, tens of millions of PBMCs were counted, and genomic DNA was extracted using the QIAamp DNA Blood Mini kit. Blood was collected by leukapheresis, and PBMCs were isolated by Ficoll-Histopaque density gradient centrifugation and then cryopreserved in liquid nitrogen vapor phase. The source is a woman in her thirties or forties in good health. Some clones in this sample may be carry-over from other donors' samples. Sequences were obtained from PBMCs. The chain is assembled from TRBV7-3 and TRBJ2-2; the D segment cannot be called with confidence. The CDR3 region has the sequence CASSPRARPGELFF. The DNA sequence is TGTGCCAGCAGCCCTAGGGCCCGACCCGGGGAGCTGTTTTTT.